Reported below is one TCR beta chain. Its target is not known. Other DNA sequences within the sample encode an identical CDR3. Repertoires were generated with immunoSEQ multiplex PCR, while TCRdb's copy carries only in-frame clones and drops some. Of approximately 45,000 clones listed, 63% are singletons. Germline-derived CDR1 and CDR2 are LNHDA and SQIVND (reference sequence). V was cut by 3 bases and J by 1 base, with 6 bases left in between. The CDR3 has 13 amino acids. The source of the sample is a study of radiotherapy plus CTLA-4 blockade in lung cancer. Overall study findings and caveats: TCR clones of tumor origin grew in blood after radiotherapy plus ipilimumab.

The specimen was peripheral blood, collected from a patient treated with radiotherapy plus ipilimumab. J is TRBJ1-1 and V is TRBV19; D is unresolved. This receptor was taken from a human donor with non-small cell lung cancer who had a partial response to radiotherapy plus ipilimumab. For the CDR3, the DNA is TGTGCCAGTAGTATTGGGCGGAACACTGAAGCTTTCTTT. Its protein is CASSIGRNTEAFF.